These T cell receptor beta chains were read from a single sample in a study of CD8 T cells in Susac syndrome. From the immunoSEQ multiplex PCR reads, TCRdb called clonotypes with MiXCR, one entry per CDR3 protein. Of about 84,000 distinct CDR3 sequences in the sample, around 96% were seen once. Sequences were obtained from CD8+ T cells from PBMCs. These receptors were obtained from a human donor with Susac syndrome. The CDR3 runs from the conserved cysteine through the conserved F or W. D genes are given only for firm matches. Clone size is given for some rows only: seen once, a few or many times, or a class if the clone is expanded.

d_call | j_call | v_call | clone_size | cdr3_aa | cdr3_nt
. | TRBJ2-2 | TRBV19 | once | CASRDGGGELFF | TGTGCCAGCCGGGACGGCGGCGGGGAGCTGTTTTTT
. | TRBJ1-1 | TRBV15 | . | CATSGPRGTEAFF | TGTGCCACCAGCGGGCCTAGGGGCACTGAAGCTTTCTTT
. | TRBJ1-5 | TRBV7-8 | . | CASSPEYYGGAQHF | TGTGCCAGCAGCCCAGAGTACTATGGGGGGGCCCAGCATTTT
TRBD2 | TRBJ2-7 | TRBV20-1 | once | CSASDTSGAAYYEQYF | TGCAGTGCTAGTGACACTAGCGGGGCCGCTTACTACGAGCAGTACTTC
. | TRBJ1-2 | TRBV29-1 | . | CSVIARDGYTF | TGCAGCGTTATTGCGAGGGATGGCTACACCTTC
. | TRBJ2-6 | TRBV7-2 | . | CASSFFASSGANVLTF | TGTGCCAGCAGCTTTTTCGCGTCCTCTGGGGCCAACGTCCTGACTTTC
TRBD2 | TRBJ2-7 | TRBV20-1 | . | CSVRGTTEAYEQYF | TGCAGTGTTAGAGGGACTACCGAGGCCTACGAGCAGTACTTC
. | TRBJ1-2 | TRBV10-3 | . | CAIKGTYGYTF | TGTGCCATCAAGGGCACCTATGGCTACACCTTC
. | TRBJ2-1 | TRBV27 | . | CASSVDPTAYNEQFF | TGTGCCAGCAGTGTCGACCCGACTGCCTACAATGAGCAGTTCTTC
TRBD2 | TRBJ2-1 | TRBV9 | . | CASSVSGAIGNEQFF | TGTGCCAGCAGCGTTAGCGGGGCGATCGGGAATGAGCAGTTCTTC
. | TRBJ2-1 | TRBV9 | . | CASSVDTIYNEQFF | TGTGCCAGCAGCGTAGACACTATTTACAATGAGCAGTTCTTC
. | TRBJ2-3 | TRBV24-1 | . | CATSDLQGRPDTQYF | TGTGCCACCAGTGATTTACAAGGGAGGCCAGATACGCAGTATTTT
TRBD1 | TRBJ2-1 | TRBV29-1 | . | CSVDSDRGGPYNEQFF | TGCAGCGTTGATTCGGACAGGGGAGGACCTTACAATGAGCAGTTCTTC
. | TRBJ2-6 | TRBV28 | . | CASSPQGTYGANVLTF | TGTGCCAGCAGCCCCCAGGGGACATATGGGGCCAACGTCCTGACTTTC
. | TRBJ2-3 | TRBV20-1 | . | CSARDSILVQYF | TGCAGTGCTAGAGATTCAATACTAGTGCAGTATTTT
. | TRBJ1-1 | TRBV29-1 | . | CSMLGPAMEAFF | TGCAGCATGTTGGGTCCTGCCATGGAAGCTTTCTTT